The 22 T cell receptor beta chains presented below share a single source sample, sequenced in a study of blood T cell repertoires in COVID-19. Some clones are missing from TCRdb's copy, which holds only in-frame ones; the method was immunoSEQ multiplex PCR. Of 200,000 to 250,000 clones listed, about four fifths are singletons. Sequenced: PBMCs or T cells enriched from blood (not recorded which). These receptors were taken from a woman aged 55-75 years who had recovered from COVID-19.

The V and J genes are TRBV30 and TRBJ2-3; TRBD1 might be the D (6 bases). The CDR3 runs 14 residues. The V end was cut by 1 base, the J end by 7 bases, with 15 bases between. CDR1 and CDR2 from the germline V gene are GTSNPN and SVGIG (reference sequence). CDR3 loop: CAWSEQGSGYTQYF. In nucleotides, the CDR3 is TGTGCCTGGAGTGAGCAGGGGTCAGGGTATACGCAGTATTTT.

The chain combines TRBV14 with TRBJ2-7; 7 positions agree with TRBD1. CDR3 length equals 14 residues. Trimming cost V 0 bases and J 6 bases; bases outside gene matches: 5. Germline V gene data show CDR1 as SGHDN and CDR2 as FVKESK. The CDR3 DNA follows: TGTGCCAGCAGCCAAGACAGGGGGAATGGCGAGCAGTACTTC. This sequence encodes CASSQDRGNGEQYF.

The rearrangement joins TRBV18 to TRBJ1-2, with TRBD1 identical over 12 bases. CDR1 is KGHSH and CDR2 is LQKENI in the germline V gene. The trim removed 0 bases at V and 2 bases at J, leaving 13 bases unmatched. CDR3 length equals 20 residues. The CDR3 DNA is TGTGCCAGCTCACCACCCTTAGGAGGGACAGGGGGCGCTGCAAACTATGGCTACACCTTC. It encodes CASSPPLGGTGGAANYGYTF.

CDR3 sequence (DNA): TGTGCCACCAGTGGACCGGGACAGACCACAGATACGCAGTATTTT. Protein product: CATSGPGQTTDTQYF. The genes are TRBV24-1 and TRBJ2-3; 7 bases are shared with TRBD1. The CDR3 is 15 amino acids. Trimming at V came to 5 bases and at J to 2 bases, leaving 6 bases not matched to a gene. CDR1 KGHDR and CDR2 SFDVKD come from the germline V gene.

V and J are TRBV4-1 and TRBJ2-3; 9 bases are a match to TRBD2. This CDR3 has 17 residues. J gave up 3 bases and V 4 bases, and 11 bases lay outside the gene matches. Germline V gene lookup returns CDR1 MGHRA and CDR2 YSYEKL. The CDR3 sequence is CASSRLPGLAVTDTQYF. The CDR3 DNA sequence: TGCGCCAGCAGCCGACTTCCGGGACTAGCAGTTACAGATACGCAGTATTTT.

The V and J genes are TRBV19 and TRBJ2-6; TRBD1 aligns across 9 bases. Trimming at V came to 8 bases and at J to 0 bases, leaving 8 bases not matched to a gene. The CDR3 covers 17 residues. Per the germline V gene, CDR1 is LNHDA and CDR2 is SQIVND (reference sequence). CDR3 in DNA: TGTGCCAGTGAGGACAGGGGCACTACCTCTGGGGCCAACGTCCTGACTTTC. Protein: CASEDRGTTSGANVLTF.

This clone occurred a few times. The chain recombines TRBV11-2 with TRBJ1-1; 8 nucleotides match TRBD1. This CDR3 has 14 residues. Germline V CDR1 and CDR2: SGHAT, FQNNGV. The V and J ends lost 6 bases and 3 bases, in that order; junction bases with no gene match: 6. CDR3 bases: TGTGCCAGCAGGACAACAGGGGGTGACACTGAAGCTTTCTTT. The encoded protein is CASRTTGGDTEAFF.

The CDR3: CASSSLREQYF. The CDR3 bases are TGTGCCAGCAGCTCACTCCGGGAGCAGTACTTC. V gene TRBV28 combines with J gene TRBJ2-7; D call uncertain. This CDR3 comprises 11 residues. Germline values: CDR1 MDHEN, CDR2 SYDVKM. Trimming left V 6 bases short and J 7 bases short, with 10 bases between. The full variable domain, completed using reference TRBV28 and TRBJ2-7, is DVKVTQSSRYLVKRTGEKVFLECVQDMDHENMFWYRQDPGLGLRLIYFSYDVKMKEKGDIPEGYSVSREKKERFSLILESASTNQTSMYLCASSSLREQYFGPGTRLTVT.

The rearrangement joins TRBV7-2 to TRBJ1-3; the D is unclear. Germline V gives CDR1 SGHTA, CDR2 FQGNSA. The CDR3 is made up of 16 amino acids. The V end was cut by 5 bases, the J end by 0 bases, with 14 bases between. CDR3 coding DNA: TGTGCCAGCAGCGTAACGGGAGGAAACTCTGGAAACACCATATATTTT. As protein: CASSVTGGNSGNTIYF.

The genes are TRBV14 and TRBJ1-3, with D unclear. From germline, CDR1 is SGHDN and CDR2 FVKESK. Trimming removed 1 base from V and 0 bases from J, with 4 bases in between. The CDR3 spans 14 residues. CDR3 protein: CASSQVYSGNTIYF. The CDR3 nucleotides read TGTGCCAGCAGCCAAGTCTACTCTGGAAACACCATATATTTT.

In nucleotides, the CDR3 is TGTGCCATCATGGGCAGGGGAAATGGCTACACCTTC. Amino acids: CAIMGRGNGYTF. The J gene is TRBJ1-2, the V gene TRBV10-3; maybe TRBD1 (6 bases). The CDR3 length is 12 residues. Germline CDR1 is ENHRY and CDR2 is SYGVKD. Between the trimmed V and J ends, which lost 7 bases and 6 bases, there was a span of 12 bases.

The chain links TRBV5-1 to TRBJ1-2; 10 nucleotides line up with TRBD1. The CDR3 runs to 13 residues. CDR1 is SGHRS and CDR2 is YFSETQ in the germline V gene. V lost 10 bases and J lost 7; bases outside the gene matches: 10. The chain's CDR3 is CAGWDRGIFGYTF. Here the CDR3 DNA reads TGCGCCGGCTGGGACAGGGGAATTTTTGGCTACACCTTC.

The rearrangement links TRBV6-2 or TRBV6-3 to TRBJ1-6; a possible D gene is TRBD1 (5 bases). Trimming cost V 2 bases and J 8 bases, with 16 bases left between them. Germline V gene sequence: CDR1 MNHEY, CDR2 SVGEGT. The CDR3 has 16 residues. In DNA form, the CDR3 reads TGTGCCAGCAGTTACAAGTCAGGCAGGGTGTATTCACCCCTCCACTTT. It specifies CASSYKSGRVYSPLHF.

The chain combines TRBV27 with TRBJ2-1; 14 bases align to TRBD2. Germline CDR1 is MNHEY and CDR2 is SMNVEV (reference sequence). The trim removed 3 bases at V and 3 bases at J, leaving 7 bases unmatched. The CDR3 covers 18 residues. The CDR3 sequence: CASSFKGLAGVLYNEQFF. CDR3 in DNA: TGTGCCAGCAGTTTCAAGGGACTAGCGGGAGTGCTCTACAATGAGCAGTTCTTC.

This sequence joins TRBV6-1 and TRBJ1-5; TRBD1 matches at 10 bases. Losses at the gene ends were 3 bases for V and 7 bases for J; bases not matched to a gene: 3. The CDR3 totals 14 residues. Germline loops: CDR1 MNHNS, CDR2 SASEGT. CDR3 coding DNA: TGTGCCAGCAGTGACCGGGACAGGGGACAGCCCCAGCATTTT. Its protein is CASSDRDRGQPQHF.

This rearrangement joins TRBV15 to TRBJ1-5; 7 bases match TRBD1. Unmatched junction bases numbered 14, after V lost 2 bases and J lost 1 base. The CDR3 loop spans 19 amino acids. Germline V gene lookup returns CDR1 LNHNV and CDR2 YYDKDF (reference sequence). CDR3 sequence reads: CATSRWTPGVQGSNQPQHF. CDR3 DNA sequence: TGTGCCACCAGCAGATGGACCCCGGGGGTACAGGGGAGCAATCAGCCCCAGCATTTT.

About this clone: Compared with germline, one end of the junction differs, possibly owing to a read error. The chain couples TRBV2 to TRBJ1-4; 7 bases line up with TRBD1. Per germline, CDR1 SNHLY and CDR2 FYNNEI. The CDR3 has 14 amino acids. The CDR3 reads CASSEGTVNEKLFF. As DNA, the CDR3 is TGTGCCAGCAGCGAAGGGACAGTTAATGAAAAACTGTTTTTT.

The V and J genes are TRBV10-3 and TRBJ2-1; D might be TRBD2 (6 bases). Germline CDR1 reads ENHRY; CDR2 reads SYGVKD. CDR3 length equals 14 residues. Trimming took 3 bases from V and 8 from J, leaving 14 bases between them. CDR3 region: CAISDLTSSDEQFF. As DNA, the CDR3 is TGTGCCATCAGTGACCTCACTTCTAGCGATGAGCAGTTCTTC.

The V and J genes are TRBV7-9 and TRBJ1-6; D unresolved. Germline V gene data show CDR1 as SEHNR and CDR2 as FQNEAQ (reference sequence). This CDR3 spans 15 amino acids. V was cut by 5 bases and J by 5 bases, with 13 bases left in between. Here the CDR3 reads CASSRRDGNNSPLHF. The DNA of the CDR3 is TGTGCCAGCAGCCGGAGGGATGGAAATAATTCACCCCTCCACTTT.

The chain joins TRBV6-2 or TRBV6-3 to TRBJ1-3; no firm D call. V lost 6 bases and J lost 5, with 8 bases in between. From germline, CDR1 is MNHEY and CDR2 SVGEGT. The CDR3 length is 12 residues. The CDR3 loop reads CASSRTRNTIYF. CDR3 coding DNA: TGTGCCAGCAGCCGTACAAGAAACACCATATATTTT.

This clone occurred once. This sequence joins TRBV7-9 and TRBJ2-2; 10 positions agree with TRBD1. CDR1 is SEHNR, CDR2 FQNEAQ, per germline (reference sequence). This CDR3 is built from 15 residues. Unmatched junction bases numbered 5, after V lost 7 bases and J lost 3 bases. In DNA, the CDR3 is TGTGCCAGCACACCGACAGGGGGCTACACCGGGGAGCTGTTTTTT. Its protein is CASTPTGGYTGELFF.

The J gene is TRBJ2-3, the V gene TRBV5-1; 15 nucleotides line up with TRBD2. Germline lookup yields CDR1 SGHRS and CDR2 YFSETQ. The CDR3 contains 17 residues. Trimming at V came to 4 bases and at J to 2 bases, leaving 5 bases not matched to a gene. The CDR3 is CASSKGLAGGPTDTQYF. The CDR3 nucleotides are TGCGCCAGCAGCAAAGGACTAGCGGGAGGGCCCACAGATACGCAGTATTTT.